The 31 T cell receptor beta chains reported below all come from one sample, sequenced in a study of identical twins. A single record per CDR3 protein comes from TCRdb applying MiXCR to the 5' RACE reads. This sample carries under 450,000 distinct CDR3 sequences, about 18% of them seen once, and the ten largest clones take around 10%. The sequencing sample was made of naive T cells sorted from blood. The receptors stem from a man over 45 in good health.

This clonotype was detected ten times or more. The CDR3 coding sequence is TGTGCCAGCAGCCAAGATCCCCTTAACACCGGGGAGCTGTTTTTT. Translation: CASSQDPLNTGELFF. V usage is TRBV3-1 and J usage is TRBJ2-2; D not certain. The CDR3 has 15 residues. The V end lost 0 bases, the J end lost 2 bases, and 7 bases lay between the germline ends. Germline lookup yields CDR1 LGHDT and CDR2 YNNKEL (reference sequence).

This clonotype was found a few times. V is TRBV7-3 and J is TRBJ2-3; 12 bases match TRBD2. Losses at the gene ends were 5 bases for V and 2 bases for J; bases not matched to a gene: 11. This CDR3 spans 18 amino acids. Germline V gene sequence: CDR1 SGHTA, CDR2 FQGTGA. The CDR3 spells CASSLGLAGRSYTDTQYF. In DNA, the CDR3 is TGTGCCAGCAGCCTCGGACTAGCGGGACGGTCCTACACAGATACGCAGTATTTT.

The rearrangement links TRBV11-2 to TRBJ1-4; 7 bases line up with TRBD1. CDR1 is SGHAT and CDR2 is FQNNGV in the germline V gene. With 5 bases clipped from V and 7 bases from J, the junction kept 10 bases outside the gene matches. The CDR3 spans 15 residues. For the CDR3, the DNA is TGTGCCAGCAGCGGCAGGGGGAGAGGGACTGAAAAACTGTTTTTT. This gives the protein CASSGRGRGTEKLFF.

This clonotype came up many times. The chain combines TRBV5-1 with TRBJ1-6; 8 bases align to TRBD1. The CDR3 sequence is 15 residues long. Germline CDR1 SGHRS, CDR2 YFSETQ. Losses at the gene ends were 4 bases for V and 8 bases for J; bases not matched to a gene: 8. The CDR3 DNA follows: TGCGCCAGCAGCCAGCAGGGGACAGGATATTCACCCCTCCACTTT. This sequence encodes CASSQQGTGYSPLHF. The full variable domain, in which reference TRBV5-1 and TRBJ1-6 provide the parts outside the CDR3, is KAGVTQTPRYLIKTRGQQVTLSCSPISGHRSVSWYQQTPGQGLQFLFEYFSETQRNKGNFPGRFSGRQFSNSRSEMNVSTLELGDSALYLCASSQQGTGYSPLHFGNGTRLTVT.

The J gene is TRBJ2-3, the V gene TRBV28; TRBD1 matches 7 bases. The length of the CDR3 is 12 residues. Germline CDR1 reads MDHEN; CDR2 reads SYDVKM. V trimming: 3 bases; J trimming: 8 bases; junction bases outside the gene matches: 2. CDR3 sequence reads: CASSFQGVTQYF. The CDR3 DNA reads TGTGCCAGCAGTTTCCAGGGGGTTACGCAGTATTTT.

This clonotype was picked up many times. CDR3 nucleotide sequence: TGTGCCAGCAGTTACGGGCTAGGGGGGGGTGGCTACACCTTC. This sequence encodes CASSYGLGGGGYTF. The chain links TRBV6-5 to TRBJ1-2; a weak D match, TRBD1 (6 bases). CDR3 length: 14 amino acids. CDR1 and CDR2 (germline): MNHEY, SVGAGI. Trimming cost V 2 bases and J 7 bases, with 14 bases left between them.

This clonotype was picked up many times. The chain recombines TRBV5-6 with TRBJ2-1; D perhaps matches TRBD1 (6 bases). The CDR3 consists of 17 residues. The germline V gene has CDR1 SGHDT and CDR2 YYEEEE. V shed 3 bases and J shed 4 bases, with 20 bases lying between them. The chain's CDR3 is CASSYDYLGQSYNEQFF. Here the CDR3 DNA reads TGTGCCAGCAGCTACGACTACCTGGGACAAAGTTACAATGAGCAGTTCTTC.

This clonotype was found a few times. This chain connects TRBV7-6 to TRBJ2-7; D is unresolved. The V end was cut by 2 bases, the J end by 6 bases, with 14 bases between. This CDR3 region has 14 residues. Germline CDR1 and CDR2: SGHVS and FNYEAQ. CDR3 nucleotide sequence: TGTGCCAGCAGCTTATTCGGGCAGAGCCGCGAGCAGTACTTC. This gives the protein CASSLFGQSREQYF.

The chain couples TRBV7-8 to TRBJ1-6; 8 nucleotides align to TRBD1. Germline trimming cut 8 bases from V and 7 bases from J; bases unmatched to any gene: 4. Germline loops: CDR1 SGHVS, CDR2 FQNEAQ. This CDR3 spans 13 amino acids. The CDR3 DNA follows: TGTGCCAGCGTTGGGGACAGGAATTCACCCCTCCACTTT. It translates to CASVGDRNSPLHF.

This clonotype was seen a handful of times. The rearrangement joins TRBV6-5 to TRBJ2-7; a weak D match, TRBD2 (6 bases). The germline gives CDR1 MNHEY, CDR2 SVGAGI. CDR3 length: 15 amino acids. The germline V and J ends were trimmed by 2 bases and 0 bases, with 11 bases remaining between them. CDR3 amino acids: CASSYDIAASYEQYF. The DNA for the CDR3 is TGTGCCAGCAGTTACGATATAGCGGCCTCCTACGAGCAGTACTTC.

This clonotype was counted ten times or more. The chain uses TRBV20-1 and TRBJ2-6, with D hard to call. V lost 6 bases, J lost 6 bases, and 18 bases lay in between. Per the germline V gene, CDR1 is DFQATT and CDR2 is SNEGSKA (reference sequence). The CDR3 totals 15 residues. The CDR3 DNA is TGCAGTGCAGACTCGGGTACGCTCGCGGCCAACGTCCTGACTTTC. Its translation: CSADSGTLAANVLTF.

V gene TRBV7-2 combines with J gene TRBJ2-5; 9 bases map to TRBD1. The J segment lost 5 bases and the V segment lost 3 bases, leaving 7 bases of the junction unmatched. The CDR3 is made up of 15 amino acids. Germline values: CDR1 SGHTA, CDR2 FQGNSA. The DNA of the CDR3 is TGTGCCAGCAGCTTTGTACAGGGGGCCGGGGAGACCCAGTACTTC. This encodes CASSFVQGAGETQYF.

This clonotype was counted between two and nine times. V and J are TRBV20-1 and TRBJ2-7; 9 bases line up with TRBD1. CDR3 length: 14 residues. Losses at the gene ends were 6 bases for V and 0 bases for J; bases not matched to a gene: 6. Germline V lookup: CDR1 DFQATT, CDR2 SNEGSKA (reference sequence). The CDR3 sequence: CSAPDRGSSYEQYF. Written as DNA, the CDR3 is TGCAGTGCCCCTGACAGGGGGTCCTCCTACGAGCAGTACTTC.

In this sample, this clonotype turned up many times. The genes are TRBV6-1 and TRBJ2-5; tentative D call: TRBD1 (5 bases). Trimming stripped 7 bases from V and 1 base from J, with 16 bases between. The CDR3 spans 15 residues. Germline loops: CDR1 MNHNS, CDR2 SASEGT. This CDR3 is CASTMGLRLQETQYF. As DNA, the CDR3 is TGTGCCAGCACGATGGGGCTCAGACTCCAAGAGACCCAGTACTTC.

A few counts support this clonotype. The V and J genes are TRBV7-9 and TRBJ2-2; D remains unclear. Looked up from germline, CDR1 is SEHNR and CDR2 is FQNEAQ (reference sequence). V dropped 8 bases and J dropped 4 bases, with 8 bases sitting between them. The CDR3 contains 12 residues. The CDR3 protein is CASARSTGELFF. CDR3 in DNA: TGTGCCAGCGCCCGATCCACCGGGGAGCTGTTTTTT. The full variable domain, completed using reference TRBV7-9 and TRBJ2-2, is DTGVSQNPRHKITKRGQNVTFRCDPISEHNRLYWYRQTLGQGPEFLTYFQNEAQLEKSRLLSDRFSAERPKGSFSTLEIQRTEQGDSAMYLCASARSTGELFFGEGSRLTVL.

This clonotype occurred a few times. The J gene is TRBJ1-2, the V gene TRBV6-1; D call uncertain. The germline V gene encodes CDR1 MNHNS and CDR2 SASEGT. The CDR3 runs to 12 residues. Trimming pared 7 bases from V and 4 bases from J, leaving 10 bases between. CDR3 sequence: CASTGPSYGYTF. The CDR3 DNA is TGTGCCAGCACCGGGCCAAGCTATGGCTACACCTTC.

This clonotype has more than one count but fewer than ten. The chain joins TRBV5-1 to TRBJ2-1, with TRBD2 matching 7 bases. Germline loops: CDR1 SGHRS, CDR2 YFSETQ. The length of the CDR3 is 16 residues. Trimming cost V 1 base and J 2 bases; bases outside gene matches: 6. The CDR3 coding sequence is TGCGCCAGCAGCTTGCCTAGCGGAACCCCCTACAATGAGCAGTTCTTC. Translating it yields CASSLPSGTPYNEQFF.

The chain carries TRBV7-6 and TRBJ1-1; no clear D gene. The CDR3 extends over 15 amino acids. V lost 5 bases to trimming and J lost 5 bases, with 18 bases between them. Germline assignment: CDR1 SGHVS and CDR2 FNYEAQ. For the CDR3, the DNA is TGTGCCAGCAGCCCCCGGGCGCAGGCGGGGACTGAAGCTTTCTTT. This sequence encodes CASSPRAQAGTEAFF.

V is TRBV24-1 and J is TRBJ2-1, with unresolved D. Germline V gene sequence: CDR1 KGHDR, CDR2 SFDVKD. This CDR3 is built from 13 residues. Trimming stripped 0 bases from V and 13 bases from J, with 12 bases between. The CDR3 spells CATSDLSGRAQFF. DNA of the CDR3: TGTGCCACCAGTGATTTGAGTGGTAGGGCTCAGTTCTTC.

This clonotype has a count of ten or more. The V gene is TRBV20-1, the J gene TRBJ2-1, with 16 bases identical to TRBD2. This CDR3 contains 16 residues. The germline CDR1 and CDR2 sequences are DFQATT and SNEGSKA (reference sequence). The J segment lost 8 bases and the V segment lost 1 base, leaving 5 bases of the junction unmatched. The CDR3 bases are TGCAGTGCTAGAGTGGGACTAGCGGGAGGGCCGCATGAGCAGTTCTTC. Translation gives CSARVGLAGGPHEQFF.

This clonotype was recorded at least ten times. This CDR3 reads CASSHGGLAGGETQYF. DNA for the CDR3: TGTGCCAGCAGCCATGGAGGTCTAGCGGGAGGAGAGACCCAGTACTTC. The chain is built from TRBV11-1 and TRBJ2-5; TRBD2 matches at 11 bases. The CDR3 length is 16 residues. The V gene end was trimmed by 5 bases and the J gene end by 4 bases; junction bases not matched to a gene: 9. CDR1 and CDR2 (germline): SGHAT, FQDESV (reference sequence).

This clonotype was counted at least ten times. CDR3 bases: TGCAGCGTTGAAGAGACGGACGTGGGGGTGGTCAATGAGCAGTTCTTC. This gives the protein CSVEETDVGVVNEQFF. The chain links TRBV29-1 to TRBJ2-1, with D tentatively TRBD1 or TRBD2 (5 bases each). V was clipped by 0 bases and J by 6 bases, with 18 bases between them. This CDR3 contains 16 residues. The germline V gene has CDR1 SQVTM and CDR2 ANQGSEA.

The chain has TRBV20-1 and TRBJ2-7; the match to TRBD1 covers 11 bases. From germline, CDR1 is DFQATT and CDR2 SNEGSKA (reference sequence). CDR3 length equals 15 residues. V lost 3 bases to trimming and J lost 5 bases; unmatched junction nucleotides: 9. The CDR3 sequence: CSASSGQGAGNEQYF. The CDR3 region has the DNA TGCAGTGCTAGCTCAGGACAGGGGGCCGGGAACGAGCAGTACTTC.

Remarks on this clonotype: A read error may produce the germline difference seen at one junction end. The chain combines TRBV20-1 with TRBJ2-3; 7 bases line up with TRBD2. The CDR3 is 12 amino acids. CDR1 is DFQATT, CDR2 SNEGSKA, per germline (reference sequence). This chain's CDR3 is CSARDPPDREVF. The DNA for the CDR3 is TGCAGTGCTAGAGATCCGCCGGATCGGGAGGTTTTT.

This clonotype appeared many times. The chain joins TRBV6-1 to TRBJ1-5, with 8 nucleotides matching TRBD1. CDR1 is MNHNS, CDR2 SASEGT, per germline. Trimming at V came to 4 bases and at J to 1 base, leaving 6 bases not matched to a gene. The CDR3 is 16 residues long. The CDR3 loop reads CASSVYQGASNQPQHF. In nucleotides, the CDR3 is TGTGCCAGCAGTGTTTATCAGGGGGCGAGCAATCAGCCCCAGCATTTT.

This clonotype came up many times. This rearrangement joins TRBV4-3 to TRBJ2-2; D is uncertain. The CDR3 is 14 amino acids. V lost 0 bases and J lost 6, with 8 bases in between. Looked up from germline, CDR1 is LGHNA and CDR2 is YSLEER. CDR3 nucleotides: TGCGCCAGCAGCCAAGATCCTGGAGCCGGGGAGCTGTTTTTT. It codes for CASSQDPGAGELFF.

Comment on this clonotype: At one end the junction does not follow the germline gene, possibly because of a read error. V and J are TRBV29-1 and TRBJ1-3; D remains ambiguous. This CDR3 has 15 residues. CDR1 is SQVTM and CDR2 is ANQGSEA in the germline V gene. The CDR3 bases are TGCGGCGTGGAAGACATTGGAACCGGTGGAAACACCATATATTTT. It encodes CGVEDIGTGGNTIYF.

This clonotype was seen more than once but under ten times. The chain is built from TRBV10-3 and TRBJ2-7; D perhaps matches TRBD2 (5 bases). V shed 2 bases and J shed 3 bases, with 8 bases lying between them. Germline loops: CDR1 ENHRY, CDR2 SYGVKD. CDR3 length: 13 residues. CDR3 protein: CAISEVEGYEQYF. The CDR3 DNA reads TGTGCCATCAGTGAGGTTGAGGGCTACGAGCAGTACTTC.

This clonotype has only a few counts. The chain recombines TRBV28 with TRBJ2-3; D is uncertain. The germline CDR1 and CDR2 sequences are MDHEN and SYDVKM. This CDR3 spans 15 amino acids. V lost 1 base to trimming and J lost 0 bases, with 8 bases between them. CDR3 region: CASSLFAASTDTQYF. CDR3 coding DNA: TGTGCCAGCAGTTTATTTGCGGCAAGCACAGATACGCAGTATTTT.

This clonotype was picked up a small number of times. Written as DNA, the CDR3 is TGTGCCATCAGTGAGTCTGGGGAATGGACTGAAGCTTTCTTT. Translation gives CAISESGEWTEAFF. This chain connects TRBV10-3 to TRBJ1-1; the D is unclear. V lost 0 bases, J lost 5 bases, and 10 bases lay in between. The CDR3 runs 14 residues. Germline V gene sequence: CDR1 ENHRY, CDR2 SYGVKD.

This clonotype was observed many times. The J gene is TRBJ1-2, the V gene TRBV4-1; no definite D call. Trimming cost V 1 base and J 2 bases, with 11 bases left between them. CDR3 length: 15 residues. The germline V gene encodes CDR1 MGHRA and CDR2 YSYEKL. CDR3 nucleotides: TGCGCCAGCAGCCAAGGAGAGGGATTCAACTATGGCTACACCTTC. Protein sequence: CASSQGEGFNYGYTF.